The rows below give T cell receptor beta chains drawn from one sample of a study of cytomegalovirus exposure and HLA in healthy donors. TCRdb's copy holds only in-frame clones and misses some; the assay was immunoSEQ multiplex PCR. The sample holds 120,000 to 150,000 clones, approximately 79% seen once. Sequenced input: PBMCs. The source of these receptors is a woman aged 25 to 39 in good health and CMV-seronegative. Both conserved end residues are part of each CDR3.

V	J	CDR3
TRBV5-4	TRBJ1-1	CASSHGESTEAFF
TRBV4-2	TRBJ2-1	CASSQEGGNYNEQFF
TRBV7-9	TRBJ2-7	CASSGRDRGPEQYF
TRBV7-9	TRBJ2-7	CSSSNPFLADEQYF
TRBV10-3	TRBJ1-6	CAISARDYSPLHF
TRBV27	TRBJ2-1	CASTPGGVQYNEQFF
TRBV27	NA	CASSLSGILPYEQYF
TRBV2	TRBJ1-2	CASSGGSGYTF
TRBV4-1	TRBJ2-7	CASSQPVAGVSYEQYF
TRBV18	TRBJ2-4	CASSPGLAGTKNIQYF
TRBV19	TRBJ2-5	CASSERGGFQETQYF
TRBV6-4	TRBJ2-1	CASSVETSGGGNEQFF
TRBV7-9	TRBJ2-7	CSSSFDRGEQYF
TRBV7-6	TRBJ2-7	CASSLDQGQGYVYEQYF
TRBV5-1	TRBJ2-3	CASSLRGQETTDTQYF
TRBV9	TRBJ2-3	CASSVAGDTQYF
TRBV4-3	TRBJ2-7	CASSQGAGAGGYEQYF
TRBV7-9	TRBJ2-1	CASSEGAYNEQFF
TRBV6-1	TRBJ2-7	CASSETGLEQYF
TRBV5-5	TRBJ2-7	CASSYSATPYEQYF
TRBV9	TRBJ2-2	CASSVEQGASGELFF
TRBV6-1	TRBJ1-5	CASSERRTGFLEPQHF
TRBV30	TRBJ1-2	CAWNRVSGYTF
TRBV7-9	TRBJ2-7	CASSLRDRGIYEQYF
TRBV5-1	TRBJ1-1	CASSLGRRLPSSEAFF
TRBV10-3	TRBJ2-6	CAISLKTGGVVSGANVLTF
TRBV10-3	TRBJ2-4	CAISFTDNANIQYF
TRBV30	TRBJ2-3	CAWRRGSTTDTQYF
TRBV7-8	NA	CASSFLAGVSYEQYF
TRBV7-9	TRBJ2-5	CASSLGESSGGRETQYF
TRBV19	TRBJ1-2	CASSIGLQANYGYTF
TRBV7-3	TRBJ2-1	CASSLNGGRAENEQFF
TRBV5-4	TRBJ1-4	CASSYSTGDNEKLFF
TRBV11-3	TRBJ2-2	CASSSYQGGVNTGELFF
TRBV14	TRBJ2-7	CASSQERDSVDF
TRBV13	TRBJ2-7	CASSVRGLEQYF
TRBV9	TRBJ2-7	CASSGPMGTSGSPFSYEQYF
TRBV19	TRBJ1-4	CASSPPTGPNEKLFF
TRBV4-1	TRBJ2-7	CASSQPGTTNEQYF
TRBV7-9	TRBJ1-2	CSSSRDSLSNYGYTF
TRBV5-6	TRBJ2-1	CASSLLTGYNEQFF